Listed below are T cell receptor beta chains from one sample, sequenced in a study of cytomegalovirus exposure and HLA in healthy donors. The assay was immunoSEQ multiplex PCR, and TCRdb's table has in-frame clones only and misses some. The top ten clones hold approximately 13% of a sample with about 150,000 clones, 60% to 85% of them seen once. The sequencing sample was made of PBMCs. The receptors here all came from a man aged 35 to 55 in good health and CMV-seropositive. Each CDR3 is given with its conserved first and last residue. The D gene is left open where the match is weak. Some rows have no size entry. The others give once, few or many, or a class for an expanded clone.

J gene: TRBJ1-5
clone size: -
V gene: TRBV11-2
D gene: TRBD1
CDR3 protein: CASSLGWDSDQPQHF
CDR3 DNA: TGTGCCAGCAGCTTAGGCTGGGACAGCGATCAGCCCCAGCATTTT

J gene: TRBJ2-1
clone size: few
V gene: TRBV19
D gene: -
CDR3 protein: CASSHHSGNEQFF
CDR3 DNA: TGTGCCAGTAGCCACCATAGCGGTAATGAGCAGTTCTTC

J gene: TRBJ2-7
clone size: few
V gene: TRBV15
D gene: TRBD1
CDR3 protein: CATSKGDSSYEQYF
CDR3 DNA: TGTGCCACCAGCAAAGGGGACAGCTCCTACGAGCAGTACTTC

J gene: TRBJ2-3
clone size: -
V gene: TRBV18
D gene: -
CDR3 protein: CASSPPGALTQYF
CDR3 DNA: TGTGCCAGCTCACCACCCGGAGCCCTTACGCAGTATTTT

J gene: TRBJ1-5
clone size: few
V gene: TRBV5-6
D gene: -
CDR3 protein: CASSLSGSNQPQHF
CDR3 DNA: TGTGCCAGCAGCTTGTCAGGTAGCAATCAGCCCCAGCATTTT

J gene: TRBJ2-2
clone size: -
V gene: TRBV4-1
D gene: -
CDR3 protein: CASSQGTGGTGELFF
CDR3 DNA: TGCGCCAGCAGCCAAGGTACAGGTGGCACCGGGGAGCTGTTTTTT

J gene: TRBJ2-4
clone size: -
V gene: TRBV7-8
D gene: -
CDR3 protein: CASSPRTENIQYF
CDR3 DNA: TGTGCCAGCAGCCCCCGGACAGAAAACATTCAGTACTTC

J gene: TRBJ1-1
clone size: -
V gene: TRBV7-9
D gene: -
CDR3 protein: CASSLRQNTEAFF
CDR3 DNA: TGTGCCAGCAGCTTGCGGCAGAACACTGAAGCTTTCTTT

J gene: TRBJ2-7
clone size: -
V gene: TRBV11-2
D gene: TRBD2
CDR3 protein: CASSKSGGRSYEQYF
CDR3 DNA: TGTGCCAGCAGCAAAAGCGGGGGCCGCTCCTACGAGCAGTACTTC

J gene: TRBJ2-2
clone size: -
V gene: TRBV2
D gene: TRBD2
CDR3 protein: CASRQRENYGELFF
CDR3 DNA: TGTGCCAGCAGACAGCGGGAAAACTACGGGGAGCTGTTTTTT

J gene: TRBJ2-2
clone size: -
V gene: TRBV28
D gene: TRBD2
CDR3 protein: CASSFVSGRTTGELFF
CDR3 DNA: TGTGCCAGCAGCTTCGTTAGCGGGAGAACCACCGGGGAGCTGTTTTTT

J gene: TRBJ2-1
clone size: once
V gene: TRBV19
D gene: TRBD2
CDR3 protein: CASRGLAGRGSYNEQFF
CDR3 DNA: TGTGCCAGTAGGGGACTAGCGGGACGGGGCTCCTACAATGAGCAGTTCTTC

J gene: TRBJ2-5
clone size: -
V gene: TRBV7-9
D gene: TRBD2
CDR3 protein: CASRREGGTQYF
CDR3 DNA: TGTGCCAGCAGACGGGAGGGGGGGACCCAGTACTTC

J gene: TRBJ2-2
clone size: -
V gene: TRBV18
D gene: -
CDR3 protein: CASSLLANTGELFF
CDR3 DNA: TGTGCCAGCTCACTACTAGCGAACACCGGGGAGCTGTTTTTT

J gene: TRBJ1-2
clone size: -
V gene: TRBV6-5
D gene: -
CDR3 protein: CASRTRTVSYGYTF
CDR3 DNA: TGTGCCAGCAGAACCCGGACAGTTAGCTATGGCTACACCTTC

J gene: TRBJ1-5
clone size: -
V gene: TRBV2
D gene: TRBD1
CDR3 protein: CASSEGTGQQPQHF
CDR3 DNA: TGTGCCAGCAGTGAGGGGACAGGGCAACAGCCCCAGCATTTT

J gene: TRBJ2-1
clone size: -
V gene: TRBV11-3
D gene: -
CDR3 protein: CASSLRLGSYNEQFF
CDR3 DNA: TGTGCCAGCAGCTTGAGACTAGGCTCCTACAATGAGCAGTTCTTC